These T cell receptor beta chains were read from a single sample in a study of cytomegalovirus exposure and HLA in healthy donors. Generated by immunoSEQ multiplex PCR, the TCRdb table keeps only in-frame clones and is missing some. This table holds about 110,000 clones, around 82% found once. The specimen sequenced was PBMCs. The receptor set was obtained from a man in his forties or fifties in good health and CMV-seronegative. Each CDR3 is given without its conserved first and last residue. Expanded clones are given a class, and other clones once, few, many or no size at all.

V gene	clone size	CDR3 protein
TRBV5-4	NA	ASSPDPGVGNTIY
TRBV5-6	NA	ASSWGQGVDEQY
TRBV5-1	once	ASSTKGQAFSYEQY
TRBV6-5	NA	ASSYSRGINEKLF
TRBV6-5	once	ASSYTSTANTEAF
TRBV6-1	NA	ASSEDRGGTEAF
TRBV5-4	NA	ASSLDIGGTEAF
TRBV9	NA	ASSQSLTQGGTEAF
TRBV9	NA	ASSVVGQNTGELF
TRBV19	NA	ASSIIGREGIATNEKLF
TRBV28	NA	ASRKTLRDYGYT
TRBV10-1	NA	ASSSSGGPYEQY
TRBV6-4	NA	ASSWTSGDEQF
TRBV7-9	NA	ASSLALDRGLVTQY
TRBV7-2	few	ASSLRLALPEQF
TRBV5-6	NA	ASSFGRPQETQY
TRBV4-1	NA	ASSQDHPFYGTSGNEQF
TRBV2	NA	ASSGAYEQY
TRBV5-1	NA	ASSLSRVEYGYT
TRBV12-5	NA	ASGPGQGYQPQH
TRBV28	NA	ASSFSDRRDTQY
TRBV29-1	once	SVGGGARSNEKLF
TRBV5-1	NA	ASSLRGPAGGFRTSYNSPLH
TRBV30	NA	AWSLPGAVRQPQH
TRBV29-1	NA	SVGGRTREKLF
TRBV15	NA	ATSRDLGQGRNEQF
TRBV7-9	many	ASSLEGTGYGYT
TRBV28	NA	ASSFTGPGSPLH
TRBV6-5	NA	ASRTTTGMDSPLH
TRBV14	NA	ASSQQRNYGYT
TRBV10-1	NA	ASSDRDTVFN
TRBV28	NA	ASGGLAGGSTGELF
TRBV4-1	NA	ASSQVGATYEQY
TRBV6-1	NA	ASQGVPGANVLT
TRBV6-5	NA	ASTLSSGSPLH
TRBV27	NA	ASRRYGTGARDTQY
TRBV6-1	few	ASSLSGEGQPQH
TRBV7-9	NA	ASSLDRRDTIY
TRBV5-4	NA	ASSSRRTGDTDTQY
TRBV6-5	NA	ASSSNRDNYGYT
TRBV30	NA	AWLDRTGSYYNEQF
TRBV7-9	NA	ASSLLVATNEKLF
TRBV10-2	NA	ASKSSGNTGELF
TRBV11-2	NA	ASSPWTGTNEKLF
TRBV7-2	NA	ASRPPGLLGNEQF
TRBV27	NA	ASSFLNRGNTEAF
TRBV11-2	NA	ASSLGQASEKLF
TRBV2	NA	ASSQGRGANYNEQF
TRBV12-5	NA	ASGLVLTGAPGTGELF
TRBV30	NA	AWNKQGATNEKLF
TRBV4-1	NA	ASRGQGPNYGYT
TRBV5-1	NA	ASSFLTGLSGNTIY
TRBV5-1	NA	ASREQGNEQF
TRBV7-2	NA	ASSPTPSSYNEQF
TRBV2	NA	ASRAGTGGMTEAF
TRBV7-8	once	ASSLGGGGGYT
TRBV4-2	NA	ASSQDRGGGGETQY
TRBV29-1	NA	SVEGLAGANEQF
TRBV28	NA	ASSLTPGTGNSPLH
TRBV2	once	ASSAHAFISGGGNQPQH